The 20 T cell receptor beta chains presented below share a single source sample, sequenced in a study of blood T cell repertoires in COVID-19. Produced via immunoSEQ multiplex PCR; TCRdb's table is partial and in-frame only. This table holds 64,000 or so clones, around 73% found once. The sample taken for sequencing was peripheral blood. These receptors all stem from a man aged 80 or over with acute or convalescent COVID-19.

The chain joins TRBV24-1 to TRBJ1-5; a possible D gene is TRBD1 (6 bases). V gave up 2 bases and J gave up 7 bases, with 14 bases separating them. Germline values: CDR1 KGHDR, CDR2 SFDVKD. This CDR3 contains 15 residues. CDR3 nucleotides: TGTGCCACCAGTGATTCGAAACAGGGCGGGCAGCCCCAGCATTTT. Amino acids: CATSDSKQGGQPQHF.

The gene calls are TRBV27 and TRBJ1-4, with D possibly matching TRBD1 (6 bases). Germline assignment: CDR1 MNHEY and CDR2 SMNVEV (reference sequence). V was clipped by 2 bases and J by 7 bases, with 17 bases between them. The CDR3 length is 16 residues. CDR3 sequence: CASSLGDKGVSEKLFF. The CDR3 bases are TGTGCCAGCAGTTTAGGGGACAAGGGGGTTTCTGAAAAACTGTTTTTT.

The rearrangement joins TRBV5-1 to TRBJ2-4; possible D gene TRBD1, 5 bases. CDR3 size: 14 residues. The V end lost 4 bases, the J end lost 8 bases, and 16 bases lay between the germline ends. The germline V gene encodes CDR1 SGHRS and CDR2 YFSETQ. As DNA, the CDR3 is TGCGCCAGCAGCCCCGGTAGGGGTTGGGACATTCAGTACTTC. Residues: CASSPGRGWDIQYF.

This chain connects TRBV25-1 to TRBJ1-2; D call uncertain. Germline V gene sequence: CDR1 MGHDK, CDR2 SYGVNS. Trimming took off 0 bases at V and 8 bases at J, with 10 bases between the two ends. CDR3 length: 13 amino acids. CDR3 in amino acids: CASSEYNSAGYTF. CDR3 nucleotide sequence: TGTGCCAGCAGTGAATATAATAGTGCAGGCTACACCTTC.

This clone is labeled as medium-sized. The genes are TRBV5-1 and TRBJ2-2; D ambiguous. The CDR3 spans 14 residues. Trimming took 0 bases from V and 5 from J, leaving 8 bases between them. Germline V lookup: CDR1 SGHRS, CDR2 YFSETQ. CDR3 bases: TGCGCCAGCAGCTTGGAACAGTCAACCGGGGAGCTGTTTTTT. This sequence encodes CASSLEQSTGELFF.

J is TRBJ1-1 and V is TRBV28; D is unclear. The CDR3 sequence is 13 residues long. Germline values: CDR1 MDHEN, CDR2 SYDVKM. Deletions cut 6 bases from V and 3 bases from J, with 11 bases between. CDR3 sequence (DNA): TGTGCCAGCAGCCTTCTCGTCGACACTGAAGCTTTCTTT. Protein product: CASSLLVDTEAFF.

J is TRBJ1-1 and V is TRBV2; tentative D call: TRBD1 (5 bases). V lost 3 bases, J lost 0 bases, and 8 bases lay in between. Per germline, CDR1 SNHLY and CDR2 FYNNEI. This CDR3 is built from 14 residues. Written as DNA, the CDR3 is TGTGCCAGCAGTGACGACAGCATGAACACTGAAGCTTTCTTT. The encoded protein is CASSDDSMNTEAFF.

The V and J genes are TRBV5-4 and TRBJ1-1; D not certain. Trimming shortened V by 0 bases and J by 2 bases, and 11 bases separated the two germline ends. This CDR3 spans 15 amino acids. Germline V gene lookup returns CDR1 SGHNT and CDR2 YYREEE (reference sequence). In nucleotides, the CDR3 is TGTGCCAGCAGCTTGGTGTTGGAGCGTAACACTGAAGCTTTCTTT. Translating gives CASSLVLERNTEAFF.

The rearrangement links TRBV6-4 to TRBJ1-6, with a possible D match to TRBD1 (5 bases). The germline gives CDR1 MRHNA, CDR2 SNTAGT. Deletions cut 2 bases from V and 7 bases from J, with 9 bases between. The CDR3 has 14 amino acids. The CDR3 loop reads CASSDRGVNSPLHF. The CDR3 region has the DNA TGTGCCAGCAGTGACAGGGGTGTCAATTCACCCCTCCACTTT.

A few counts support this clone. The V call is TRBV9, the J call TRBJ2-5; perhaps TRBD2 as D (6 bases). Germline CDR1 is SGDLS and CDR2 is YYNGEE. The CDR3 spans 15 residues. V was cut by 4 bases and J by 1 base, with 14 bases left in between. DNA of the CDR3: TGTGCCAGCAGCCTAACATCGGGGGTCCAAGAGACCCAGTACTTC. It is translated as CASSLTSGVQETQYF.

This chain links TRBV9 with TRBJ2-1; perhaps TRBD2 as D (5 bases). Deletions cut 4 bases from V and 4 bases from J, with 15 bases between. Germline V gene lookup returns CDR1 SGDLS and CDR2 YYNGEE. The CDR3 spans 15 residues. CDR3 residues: CASSSGTRPYNEQFF. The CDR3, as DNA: TGTGCCAGCAGCTCGGGAACACGTCCTTACAATGAGCAGTTCTTC.

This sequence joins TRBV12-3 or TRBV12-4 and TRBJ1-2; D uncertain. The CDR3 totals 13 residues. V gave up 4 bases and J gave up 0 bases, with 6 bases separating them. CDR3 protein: CASSSSSNYGYTF. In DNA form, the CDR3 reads TGTGCCAGCAGTTCCAGTTCTAACTATGGCTACACCTTC.

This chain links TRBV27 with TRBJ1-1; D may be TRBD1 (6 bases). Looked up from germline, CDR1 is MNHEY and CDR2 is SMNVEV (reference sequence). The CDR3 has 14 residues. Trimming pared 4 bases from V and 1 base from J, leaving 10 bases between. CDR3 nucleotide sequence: TGTGCCAGCAGTTCCCAGGGGAGGAACACTGAAGCTTTCTTT. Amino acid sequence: CASSSQGRNTEAFF.

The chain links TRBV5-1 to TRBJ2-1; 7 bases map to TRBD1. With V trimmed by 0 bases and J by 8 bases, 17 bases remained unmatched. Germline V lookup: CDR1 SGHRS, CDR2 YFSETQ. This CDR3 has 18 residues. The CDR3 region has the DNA TGCGCCAGCAGCTTGGTCGACGGTGTGACAGGGTTCTTCGATGAGCAGTTCTTC. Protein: CASSLVDGVTGFFDEQFF. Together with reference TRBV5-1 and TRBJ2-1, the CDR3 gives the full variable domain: KAGVTQTPRYLIKTRGQQVTLSCSPISGHRSVSWYQQTPGQGLQFLFEYFSETQRNKGNFPGRFSGRQFSNSRSEMNVSTLELGDSALYLCASSLVDGVTGFFDEQFFGPGTRLTVL.

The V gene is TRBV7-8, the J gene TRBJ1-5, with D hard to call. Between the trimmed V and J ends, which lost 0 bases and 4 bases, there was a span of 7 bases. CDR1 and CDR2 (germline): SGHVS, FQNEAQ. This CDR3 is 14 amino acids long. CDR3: CASSLAEGNQPQHF. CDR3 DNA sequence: TGTGCCAGCAGCTTAGCAGAGGGAAATCAGCCCCAGCATTTT.

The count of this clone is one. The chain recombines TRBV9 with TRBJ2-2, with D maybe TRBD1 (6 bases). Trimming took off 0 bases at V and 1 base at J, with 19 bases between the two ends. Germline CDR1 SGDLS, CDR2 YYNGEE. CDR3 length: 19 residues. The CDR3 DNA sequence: TGTGCCAGCAGCGTAGGATGGGGATCTTGGGGACAGAACACCGGGGAGCTGTTTTTT. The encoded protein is CASSVGWGSWGQNTGELFF.

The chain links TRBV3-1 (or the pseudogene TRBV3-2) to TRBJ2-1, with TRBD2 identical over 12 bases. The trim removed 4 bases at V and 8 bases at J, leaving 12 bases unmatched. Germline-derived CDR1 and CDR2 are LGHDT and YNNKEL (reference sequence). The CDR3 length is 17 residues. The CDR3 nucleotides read TGTGCCAGCAGCCGTAGACTAGCGGGAGTTATAAGGGATGAGCAGTTCTTC. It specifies CASSRRLAGVIRDEQFF.

Here the CDR3 DNA reads TGTGCCAGCAGACACACAGGGTCAGGAAGCTACACCTTC. This sequence encodes CASRHTGSGSYTF. The rearrangement links TRBV25-1 to TRBJ1-2; tentative D call: TRBD1 (6 bases). CDR3 length: 13 amino acids. V lost 6 bases to trimming and J lost 9 bases, with 17 bases between them. Germline V CDR1 and CDR2: MGHDK, SYGVNS.

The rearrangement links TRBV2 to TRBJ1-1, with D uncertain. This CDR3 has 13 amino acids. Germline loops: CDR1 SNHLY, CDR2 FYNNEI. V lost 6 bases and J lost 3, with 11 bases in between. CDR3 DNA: TGTGCCAGCAGCCCCAGAGGTGACACTGAAGCTTTCTTT. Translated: CASSPRGDTEAFF.

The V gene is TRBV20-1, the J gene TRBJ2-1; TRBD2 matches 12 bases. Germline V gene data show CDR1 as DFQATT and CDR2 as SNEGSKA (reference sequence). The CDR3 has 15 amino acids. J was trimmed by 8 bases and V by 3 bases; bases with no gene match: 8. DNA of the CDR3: TGCAGTGCTAGTACGCTAGCGGGGGGGAGGGATGAGCAGTTCTTC. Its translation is CSASTLAGGRDEQFF.